Listed below are T cell receptor beta chains from one sample, sequenced in a study of T cells in Graves' hyperthyroidism and ophthalmopathy. TCRdb redid the calling of the multiplex PCR reads with MiXCR, one entry per CDR3 protein. Of approximately 600,000 distinct CDR3 sequences listed, under 20% are singletons. What was sequenced was blood. The receptor set was obtained from a woman in her twenties or thirties with Graves' hyperthyroidism. The CDR3 runs from the conserved cysteine through the conserved F or W. The D gene is left open where the match is weak. Clone size is not always given. Where it is, it says once, few, many or a class for expanded clones.

few	TRBJ2-5	TRBV30	NA	CAWSVLYSNQETQYF	TGTGCCTGGAGTGTACTCTACAGCAACCAAGAGACCCAGTACTTC
many	TRBJ1-1	TRBV19	NA	CASTIHQGGGTEAFF	TGTGCCAGTACCATTCACCAGGGAGGTGGCACTGAAGCTTTCTTT
NA	TRBJ2-2	TRBV18	NA	CASSPLAANTGELFF	TGTGCCAGCTCACCACTGGCAGCGAACACCGGGGAGCTGTTTTTT
many	TRBJ2-3	TRBV9	NA	CASSVGGTVITDTQYF	TGTGCCAGCAGCGTAGGGGGGACTGTCATCACAGATACGCAGTATTTT
few	TRBJ2-1	TRBV27	NA	CASSPTRKDNEQFF	TGTGCCAGCAGTCCGACTAGAAAGGACAATGAGCAGTTCTTC
many	TRBJ2-7	TRBV9	TRBD1	CASSPGGGYEQYF	TGTGCCAGCAGCCCAGGGGGCGGCTACGAGCAGTACTTC
few	TRBJ2-7	TRBV7-9	NA	CASSPRAPGYEQYF	TGTGCCAGCAGCCCCCGAGCGCCCGGGTACGAGCAGTACTTC
NA	TRBJ2-4	TRBV7-2	TRBD1	CASSQIPGQKNIQYF	TGTGCCAGCAGCCAAATACCGGGACAGAAAAACATTCAGTACTTC
few	TRBJ1-2	TRBV30	NA	CACLPGTTNYGYTF	TGTGCCTGCCTGCCAGGGACAACTAACTATGGCTACACCTTC
NA	TRBJ2-1	TRBV11-2	TRBD2	CASSSGLAEANEQFF	TGTGCCAGCAGCTCGGGACTAGCGGAGGCCAATGAGCAGTTCTTC
many	TRBJ2-1	TRBV28	TRBD1	CASSLSGTGSYNEQFF	TGTGCCAGCAGTTTATCGGGGACAGGGTCCTACAATGAGCAGTTCTTC
many	TRBJ1-5	TRBV28	TRBD1	CASSTDRGRNQPQHF	TGTGCCAGCAGCACAGACAGGGGGCGTAATCAGCCCCAGCATTTT
many	TRBJ2-7	TRBV27	NA	CASTPAAGLEYEQYF	TGTGCCAGCACCCCAGCGGCGGGACTGGAGTACGAGCAGTACTTC
many	TRBJ2-7	TRBV5-1	TRBD2	CASSLTSGSMHEQYF	TGCGCCAGCAGCTTGACTAGCGGGAGCATGCACGAGCAGTACTTC
few	TRBJ2-1	TRBV7-9	NA	CASSLAGKGEQFF	TGTGCCAGCAGCTTAGCGGGGAAGGGTGAGCAGTTCTTC
NA	TRBJ2-7	TRBV20-1	NA	CSAGFSRDGAYEQYF	TGCAGTGCTGGATTCTCCCGGGACGGTGCCTACGAGCAGTACTTC
many	TRBJ2-7	TRBV11-2	TRBD2	CASSKTSGSLDEQYF	TGTGCCAGCAGCAAAACTAGCGGGAGTTTGGACGAGCAGTACTTC
many	TRBJ1-1	TRBV20-1	TRBD1	CSAARQGGTEAFF	TGCAGTGCTGCTCGACAGGGGGGCACTGAAGCTTTCTTT
few	TRBJ2-2	TRBV5-1	TRBD1	CASRQGGNTGELFF	TGCGCCAGCAGACAGGGGGGAAACACCGGGGAGCTGTTTTTT
NA	TRBJ2-1	TRBV15	NA	CATSSGRGGSNEQFF	TGTGCCACCAGCAGCGGGCGTGGGGGGAGCAATGAGCAGTTCTTC
many	TRBJ1-1	TRBV30	NA	CAWSYAGNTEAFF	TGTGCCTGGAGTTATGCCGGGAACACTGAAGCTTTCTTT
NA	TRBJ2-3	TRBV6-1	NA	CASSSGRLLSTDTQYF	TGTGCCAGCAGCTCTGGCAGACTACTAAGCACAGATACGCAGTATTTT
NA	TRBJ1-4	TRBV5-1	TRBD1	CASSLAPGQGWDEKLFF	TGCGCCAGCAGCTTGGCCCCGGGACAGGGGTGGGATGAAAAACTGTTTTTT
few	TRBJ2-3	TRBV29-1	TRBD2	CSTLGGEGPDTQYF	TGCAGCACTCTTGGGGGGGAGGGTCCAGATACGCAGTATTTT
NA	TRBJ1-2	TRBV5-1	TRBD1	CASSFAPSGQGKDGYTF	TGCGCCAGCAGCTTCGCCCCCTCGGGACAGGGAAAGGATGGCTACACCTTC
many	TRBJ2-1	TRBV5-1	NA	CASSLGQVSYNEQFF	TGCGCCAGCAGCTTGGGACAGGTCTCCTACAATGAGCAGTTCTTC
NA	TRBJ2-7	TRBV20-1	NA	CSARPPGDEQYF	TGCAGTGCTCGTCCACCGGGGGACGAGCAGTACTTC
many	TRBJ1-5	TRBV6-1	TRBD1	CASSEPGQVNQPQHF	TGTGCCAGCAGTGAACCGGGACAGGTCAATCAGCCCCAGCATTTT
few	TRBJ1-1	TRBV2	NA	CASSLGPEVAFF	TGTGCCAGCAGTTTGGGTCCCGAGGTAGCTTTCTTT
few	TRBJ2-4	TRBV28	TRBD2	CASKGGALAGGPVNIQYF	TGTGCCAGCAAAGGGGGCGCTCTAGCGGGAGGGCCGGTGAACATTCAGTACTTC
many	TRBJ2-1	TRBV27	TRBD2	CASSSTGTSVHEQFF	TGTGCCAGCAGTTCCACCGGGACTAGCGTCCATGAGCAGTTCTTC
few	TRBJ1-4	TRBV24-1	NA	CATSDKAGTGNEKLFF	TGTGCCACCAGTGATAAAGCCGGGACTGGGAATGAAAAACTGTTTTTT